Following are 28 T cell receptor beta chains from one sample sequenced in a study of technical replicates of blood from a few donors. This table comes from immunoSEQ multiplex PCR, and its TCRdb copy is limited to in-frame clones, with some not included. This table holds 79,000 or so clones, more than 85% found once. The sequenced sample was T cells isolated from PBMCs. These receptors all stem from a human donor in good health.

The chain couples TRBV27 to TRBJ2-7, with 7 bases fitting TRBD1. This CDR3 region has 13 residues. Trimming removed 5 bases from V and 2 bases from J; junction bases left unmatched: 3. The V gene's germline CDR1 is MNHEY and CDR2 SMNVEV (reference sequence). CDR3: CASSLRGTYEQYF. The CDR3 region has the DNA TGTGCCAGCAGTCTCAGGGGGACCTACGAGCAGTACTTC.

V is TRBV5-1 and J is TRBJ1-3, with no clear D. The CDR3 consists of 15 residues. The V end lost 0 bases, the J end lost 0 bases, and 7 bases lay between the germline ends. Germline CDR1 SGHRS, CDR2 YFSETQ. CDR3 DNA sequence: TGCGCCAGCAGCTTGGCGGGTCCCTCTGGAAACACCATATATTTT. It specifies CASSLAGPSGNTIYF. Filled out from reference TRBV5-1 and TRBJ1-3, the complete variable domain reads KAGVTQTPRYLIKTRGQQVTLSCSPISGHRSVSWYQQTPGQGLQFLFEYFSETQRNKGNFPGRFSGRQFSNSRSEMNVSTLELGDSALYLCASSLAGPSGNTIYFGEGSWLTVV.

The rearrangement uses TRBV11-2 and TRBJ2-7; 9 bases fit TRBD1. Trimming removed 5 bases from V and 5 bases from J; junction bases left unmatched: 7. CDR1 and CDR2 from the germline V gene are SGHAT and FQNNGV. The CDR3 has 14 amino acids. CDR3 sequence (DNA): TGTGCCAGCAGCAGGGGACAGGGTAACCACGAGCAGTACTTC. Protein sequence: CASSRGQGNHEQYF.

This chain uses TRBV19 with TRBJ1-1, with TRBD1 matching over 7 bases. The CDR3 length is 15 residues. V was clipped by 6 bases and J by 1 base; unmatched bases: 8. The germline gives CDR1 LNHDA, CDR2 SQIVND (reference sequence). The DNA for the CDR3 is TGTGCCAGTAGGAACAGGGGACGGGAGAACACTGAAGCTTTCTTT. This encodes CASRNRGRENTEAFF.

The gene calls are TRBV5-1 and TRBJ2-1; D remains unclear. V was trimmed by 1 base and J by 0 bases, leaving 8 bases between them. This CDR3 is built from 15 residues. The germline V gene encodes CDR1 SGHRS and CDR2 YFSETQ. The CDR3 DNA reads TGCGCCAGCAGCTTGAATGGGCCCTCCTACAATGAGCAGTTCTTC. Its translation is CASSLNGPSYNEQFF.

This chain joins TRBV7-2 and TRBJ2-6; no reliable D call. CDR3 length: 15 residues. The V end was cut by 0 bases, the J end by 2 bases, with 5 bases between. Germline CDR1 SGHTA, CDR2 FQGNSA. The DNA for the CDR3 is TGTGCCAGCAGCTTAGCCTCTACTGGGGCCAACGTCCTGACTTTC. Translated, it gives CASSLASTGANVLTF. Drawing the rest from reference TRBV7-2 and TRBJ2-6, the complete variable domain is GAGVSQSPSNKVTEKGKDVELRCDPISGHTALYWYRQSLGQGLEFLIYFQGNSAPDKSGLPSDRFSAERTGGSVSTLTIQRTQQEDSAVYLCASSLASTGANVLTFGAGSRLTVL.

The chain employs TRBV4-2 and TRBJ2-3; 8 nucleotides agree with TRBD2. This CDR3 contains 16 residues. V dropped 1 base and J dropped 0; count of bases not matched to a gene: 3. Germline-derived CDR1 and CDR2 are LGHNA and YNFKEQ. CDR3 in DNA: TGTGCCAGCAGCCAAGTAGCTAGCGGGAGCACAGATACGCAGTATTTT. Translating it yields CASSQVASGSTDTQYF.

The gene calls are TRBV7-9 and TRBJ1-1, with unresolved D. Trimming cost V 1 base and J 8 bases, with 8 bases left between them. Germline CDR1 and CDR2: SEHNR and FQNEAQ (reference sequence). CDR3 length equals 12 residues. Here the CDR3 reads CASSLGAEEAFF. The CDR3 nucleotides are TGTGCCAGCAGCTTAGGGGCAGAAGAAGCTTTCTTT.

V and J are TRBV12-5 and TRBJ2-5; D is uncertain. The V and J ends lost 3 bases and 4 bases respectively, with 3 bases between them. Germline CDR1 and CDR2: LGHNT and FRNRAP. The CDR3 is made up of 11 amino acids. The CDR3 DNA is TGTGCTAGTGGTTTCATAGAGACCCAGTACTTC. Its protein product is CASGFIETQYF.

The genes are TRBV28 and TRBJ2-7, with a tentative D call TRBD1 (8 bases). Trimming left V 1 base short and J 11 bases short, with 12 bases between. CDR1 and CDR2 (germline): MDHEN, SYDVKM. The CDR3 extends over 12 amino acids. The CDR3 sequence is CASSLSTGGEYF. The CDR3 bases are TGTGCCAGCAGTTTATCTACAGGGGGGGAGTACTTC.

This clone has more than one count but fewer than ten. The CDR3: CASSRDRLYGYTF. In DNA, the CDR3 is TGTGCCAGCTCGAGAGACAGGCTCTATGGCTACACCTTC. The V and J genes are TRBV6-5 and TRBJ1-2, with TRBD1 as a possible D gene (6 bases). The germline gives CDR1 MNHEY, CDR2 SVGAGI. There are 13 residues in the CDR3. V lost 8 bases and J 4 bases, leaving 14 bases between the germline ends.

The gene calls are TRBV21-1 and TRBJ2-3; no check of the table's D call, TRBD1, against the DNA was made. TRBV21-1 is a pseudogene. This CDR3 is built from 18 residues. The CDR3 DNA reads TGTGCCAGCAGCTCATGGACAGGGCCCTCTCCTTACACAGATACGCAGTATTTT. Protein product: CASSSWTGPSPYTDTQYF.

This chain connects TRBV6-6 to TRBJ2-2; 12 nucleotides match TRBD2. Trimming took 8 bases from V and 7 from J; bases not matched to a gene: 11. CDR1 and CDR2 (germline): MNHNY, SVGAGI (reference sequence). The CDR3 sequence is 16 residues long. CDR3 sequence reads: CASAKRLAGEVGELFF. The DNA for the CDR3 is TGTGCCAGCGCTAAAAGACTAGCGGGAGAGGTCGGGGAGCTGTTTTTT.

This rearrangement joins TRBV28 to TRBJ1-5; D is possibly TRBD1 (5 bases). The CDR3 consists of 16 residues. Germline V gene sequence: CDR1 MDHEN, CDR2 SYDVKM. V shed 7 bases and J shed 10 bases, with 26 bases lying between them. The CDR3 nucleotides read TGTGCCAGCATTTCGGGGGACCGGGCCGATGTGGATCCCCAGCATTTT. Its protein product is CASISGDRADVDPQHF.

The chain has TRBV7-9 and TRBJ1-1; D not resolved. V was cut by 1 base and J by 3 bases, with 6 bases left in between. Germline V gives CDR1 SEHNR, CDR2 FQNEAQ (reference sequence). The CDR3 sequence is 13 residues long. CDR3 amino acids: CASSLERDTEAFF. CDR3 in DNA: TGTGCCAGCAGCTTAGAACGGGACACTGAAGCTTTCTTT.

The chain combines TRBV4-3 with TRBJ2-2; tentative D call: TRBD2 (7 bases). Germline V gene data show CDR1 as LGHNA and CDR2 as YSLEER. V gave up 0 bases and J gave up 4 bases, with 21 bases separating them. The CDR3 is 19 residues long. CDR3 DNA sequence: TGCGCCAGCAGCCAAGATTGGGGGGCAGTAGGCGGGAGCACCGGGGAGCTGTTTTTT. It encodes CASSQDWGAVGGSTGELFF.

CDR3 bases: TGTGCCAGCAGAGGAACAGGGGCCTTCTCCTACGAGCAGTACTTC. Translating gives CASRGTGAFSYEQYF. V and J are TRBV13 and TRBJ2-7; 7 positions match TRBD1. V shed 6 bases and J 0 bases; nucleotides not matched to a gene: 8. CDR1 is PRHDT, CDR2 FYEKMQ, per germline (reference sequence). The CDR3 contains 15 residues.

The table lists this clone with a count of one. This rearrangement joins TRBV4-3 to TRBJ2-3; 14 bases are shared with TRBD2. The CDR3 totals 17 residues. Germline values: CDR1 LGHNA, CDR2 YSLEER. With 2 bases clipped from V and 6 bases from J, the junction kept 7 bases outside the gene matches. The CDR3 bases are TGCGCCAGCAGCCAAAGACTAGCGGGAGGGCCCGGGGATACGCAGTATTTT. Its protein product is CASSQRLAGGPGDTQYF.

The chain recombines TRBV5-4 with TRBJ2-3, with D perhaps matching TRBD1 (5 bases). The ends were cut back, 5 bases at V and 6 bases at J, with 22 bases in the middle. The CDR3 covers 16 residues. Germline assignment: CDR1 SGHNT and CDR2 YYREEE (reference sequence). The CDR3 reads CASRQQATVLSDTQYF. CDR3 nucleotide sequence: TGTGCCAGCAGGCAACAGGCGACCGTTTTATCGGATACGCAGTATTTT.

This chain links TRBV5-6 with TRBJ2-7; 7 nucleotides match TRBD2. Germline CDR1 reads SGHDT; CDR2 reads YYEEEE. CDR3 size: 15 residues. J was trimmed by 6 bases and V by 4 bases; bases with no gene match: 13. The chain's CDR3 is CASSPQAGVGGEQYF. The DNA of the CDR3 is TGTGCCAGCAGCCCCCAGGCGGGGGTGGGTGGCGAGCAGTACTTC.

The V and J genes are TRBV28 and TRBJ2-3; TRBD2 matches at 8 bases. The CDR3 extends over 14 amino acids. Germline V lookup: CDR1 MDHEN, CDR2 SYDVKM. With 2 bases clipped from V and 8 bases from J, the junction kept 6 bases outside the gene matches. CDR3 region: CASSLTSGLGTQYF. CDR3 nucleotide sequence: TGTGCCAGCAGTTTAACTAGCGGACTCGGTACGCAGTATTTT.

The chain recombines TRBV6-1 with TRBJ2-3; D is possibly TRBD1 (6 bases). This CDR3 region has 17 residues. Trimming shortened V by 0 bases and J by 2 bases, and 15 bases separated the two germline ends. Germline CDR1 reads MNHNS; CDR2 reads SASEGT. The CDR3 DNA sequence: TGTGCCAGCAGTGAAGCGCGGACAGACGACTCCACAGATACGCAGTATTTT. This sequence encodes CASSEARTDDSTDTQYF.

Comment on this clone: At one of its ends the junction is not consistent with the germline gene, which may arise from a read error. This rearrangement joins TRBV6-4 to TRBJ1-2; D is unclear. Germline CDR1 reads MRHNA; CDR2 reads SNTAGT. This CDR3 spans 11 amino acids. CDR3 loop: CASRDLLGYTF. Written as DNA, the CDR3 is TGTGCCAGCAGGGACTTGTTAGGCTACACCTTC.

The chain recombines TRBV19 with TRBJ2-7; the D gene is possibly TRBD2 (6 bases). The V gene's germline CDR1 is LNHDA and CDR2 SQIVND (reference sequence). V dropped 6 bases and J dropped 2 bases, with 14 bases sitting between them. This CDR3 is 14 amino acids long. CDR3 sequence: CASSETGLTYEQYF. CDR3 coding DNA: TGTGCCAGTAGCGAGACGGGACTCACCTACGAGCAGTACTTC.

The rearrangement links TRBV19 to TRBJ2-5; D is unresolved. Germline CDR1 reads LNHDA; CDR2 reads SQIVND (reference sequence). The CDR3 loop spans 13 amino acids. V shed 3 bases and J shed 1 base, with 6 bases lying between them. CDR3 residues: CASSINSQETQYF. CDR3 bases: TGTGCCAGTAGTATCAACAGCCAAGAGACCCAGTACTTC.

This sequence joins TRBV11-2 and TRBJ1-1; D gene uncertain. The V gene's germline CDR1 is SGHAT and CDR2 FQNNGV. The CDR3 runs 13 residues. V was shortened by 5 bases and J by 8 bases, with 15 bases between the two germline ends. In DNA, the CDR3 is TGTGCCAGCAGCCAACTGGCCGCAGGCGAAGCTTTCTTT. Protein sequence: CASSQLAAGEAFF.

This rearrangement joins TRBV4-1 to TRBJ2-7; 8 bases are a match to TRBD2. The ends lost 2 bases at V and 2 bases at J; junction bases unmatched: 2. CDR3 size: 14 residues. Germline-derived CDR1 and CDR2 are MGHRA and YSYEKL. The CDR3 nucleotides read TGCGCCAGCAGCCAAACTAGCGGACCCTACGAGCAGTACTTC. It specifies CASSQTSGPYEQYF.

V and J are TRBV9 and TRBJ1-3; D not resolved. V lost 2 bases and J lost 0, with 12 bases in between. Germline values: CDR1 SGDLS, CDR2 YYNGEE. The CDR3 runs to 16 residues. The CDR3 DNA reads TGTGCCAGCAGCGTTGGAGTCACCGTCTCTGGAAACACCATATATTTT. It codes for CASSVGVTVSGNTIYF.